Included here is one T cell receptor beta chain sequence, with context. This receptor's antigen is unknown. Base qualities are not at hand, and no much larger clone is one base apart. The cohort was made up of 500 to 800 healthy bone marrow donors. At the time of sampling, all cohort members were nominally healthy, though unrecorded immune exposures were likely present. The donor was CMV seronegative and belonged to the group of around 350 seronegative cohort members. A peripheral blood sample was collected from each donor, and TCR beta sequencing was performed on peripheral blood mononuclear cells. The Qiagen DNeasy Blood Extraction Kit was used to extract genomic DNA from the blood cell samples. This specimen comes from a study of cytomegalovirus exposure and HLA in healthy donors (dated by TCRdb to the late 2010s). About the full investigation: According to an earlier analysis of 450 to 650 of the donors, about 190 million T cells yielded roughly 110 million unique TCR beta sequences and about 300 Gb of sequence data. An early release covering roughly 640 HLA-typed donors comprised approximately 290 gigabases of sequencing data and about 90 million unique TCR sequences. The genetic ancestry cluster associated with self-reported Caucasian donors included 81% of the roughly 360 genotyped donors. The study aimed to test whether cataloging public T cell receptors could reveal signatures of past pathogen exposure. The T cell repertoires of several hundred subjects were profiled by immunosequencing and related to cytomegalovirus serostatus. A separate validation cohort of roughly 110 different subjects was used in addition to the roughly 720-subject first cohort. The study combined high-throughput TCR immunosequencing, statistical association of individual TCRs with disease status, and machine learning to predict cytomegalovirus infection status. A later analysis re-analyzed previously published TCR beta repertoires from several hundred donors and added high-resolution HLA genotyping to study TCR occurrence patterns. Rather than drawing on any new phenotypic data, the later analysis identified candidate immune exposures from TCR beta sequences and the way those sequences occurred across donors. In an earlier analysis of about 590 of the donors, high-throughput TCR beta sequencing was used to judge whether each TCR beta V gene segment behaved as functional or pseudogenic. Donor age, sex, ethnicity and CMV serostatus were collected together with the repertoire data. A later genetic analysis took genome-wide SNP genotypes for about 55% of the 666 donors and used that subset as a discovery cohort. Every repertoire in the discovery cohort had been generated on one and the same sequencing platform. Class I and class II HLA loci were covered by the typing at four-digit resolution. The number of donors typed differed by locus, with roughly 620-630 for A, B, C, DRB1 and DQB1, 522 for DQA1, about 610 for DPA1, and approximately 470 for DPB1. Several DR-DQ haplotypes were handled as single units for association and clustering because linkage in the cohort was strong. Among 300 to 500 genotyped donors of the cohort, an average of around 240,000 unique TCR beta nucleotide sequences was sequenced per donor, of which 15% to 20% were non-productive. Broad study findings and their caveats: The classifier was reported to diagnose cytomegalovirus status with high specificity and sensitivity in both the original cohort and the validation cohort. A further reported finding was that TCR beta sequences accurately predicted the HLA-A and HLA-B alleles for most subjects in the first cohort. The sequencing pipeline was judged likely to have produced a cluster of highly shared sequence variants as a technical artifact. An earlier analysis of around 540 of the donors showed that most TCR beta V segments appeared in productive rearrangements either about 87% or about 30% of the time, which broadly matched IMGT annotations. V-gene and J-gene trimming of TCR beta chains was associated with a missense DCLRE1C variant in a later genetic analysis, and the association was replicated in an independent cohort. In the study, 164 TCR beta chains were listed as associated with cytomegalovirus. In a later analysis, the rate of TCR association differed among HLA loci, with DRB1 alleles having the most associated TCRs and HLA-C alleles having the fewest. Several of the top co-occurrence clusters appeared to be linked to parvovirus B19, influenza, CMV and Epstein-Barr virus, according to a later analysis. In vitro tests confirmed that a few of the cytomegalovirus-associated TCR beta chains recognize cytomegalovirus antigens. In a later analysis, HLA-associated TCR beta chains were found to be more clonally expanded and to have lower generation probabilities than equally common non-associated chains. At a false discovery rate of 0.05, a later analysis linked roughly 17,000 TCR beta sequences to specific HLA alleles. Compared with the roughly 670-donor mean, donors in an Asian-associated ancestry cluster had fewer N-insertions in productive TCRs, according to a later genetic analysis. Some IMGT-functional V segments, including TRBV6-2 and TRBV6-3, could not be told apart with the 87-base-pair reads, so those segments were excluded. Linkage disequilibrium might explain the correlated functional status among segregating V segments, but an unknown experimental factor could not be ruled out. Because HLA typing was unavailable for some donors at each locus, only the typed subset was used in association tests. Most CMV-associated TCR beta chains appeared to be HLA-restricted in a later analysis, and the HLA associations seemed to be driven largely by CMV exposure. In this cohort, only TCR beta chains were sequenced, and detectable features were limited by the absence of alpha or paired-chain data. For the cohort, immune exposure information was limited to CMV serostatus. Strong co-occurrence of HLA alleles, especially DR and DQ, made assigning TCR associations to individual alleles difficult. The authors suggested that the approach could potentially be generalized to other disease states and immunological phenotypes. Most TCR sequences were seen in very few donors, while some public TCRs were found in many individuals. The earlier analysis of a few hundred of the donors excluded 15 to 20 rarely observed V segments, including chromosome 9 orphons, because counts were too low. Sequencing depth was assumed to be roughly uniform across donors in the presence/absence analyses, though that assumption may not hold.

According to the germline V gene, CDR1 reads MDHEN and CDR2 reads SYDVKM. V is cut by 7 bases and J by 6 bases, and the space between the germline ends is 12 bases. Reading from cysteine to phenylalanine, the CDR3 counts 12 amino acids. CDR3 DNA only is kept here, 36 bases in frame from base 1. Libraries were prepared through the immunoSEQ multiplex PCR assay. For the multiplex PCR, a mixture combining 60 forward primers for TCR Vbeta segments and 13 reverse primers for TCR Jbeta segments was used. The CDR3 region of rearranged TCR beta genes was amplified from genomic DNA with a multiplex PCR assay. The amplified TCR beta libraries were sequenced on the Illumina HiSeq System as 87-base-pair reads. On the authors' methods: A later analysis tallied 75 million to 95 million unique TCR beta chains across the 700 or so repertoires, and approximately 12 million of those chains were shared by two or more donors. Raw reads were error-corrected and collapsed into unique sequences with a nearest-neighbor algorithm that merged closely related sequences to remove PCR and sequencing errors. V, D and J gene segments were assigned by aligning CDR3 sequences to IMGT reference sequences. For a sequence to be retained, a match of at least six nucleotides was required to both a V gene segment and a J gene segment. Rearrangements were classified as productive when the CDR3 lacked stop codons and remained in frame with V and J, and all other rearrangements were classified as non-productive. CDR3 was defined by IMGT convention, running from the second conserved V-encoded cysteine to the conserved J-encoded phenylalanine. In an earlier analysis of roughly 580 of the donors, sequences lacking an unambiguous match to a single V gene segment were excluded. In an earlier analysis of 587 of the donors, a V segment was called functional when productive rearrangements were above 56.7%, and segregating when the standard deviation between donors exceeded 5%. To diagnose cytomegalovirus status from the catalog of TCR beta chain sequences, a statistical classification framework was built. A later analysis assigned V and J genes by comparing TCR nucleotide sequences with IMGT/GENE-DB human TR gene sequences. A later analysis assigned CDR3 sequences and most-parsimonious VDJ recombination scenarios with the TCRdist pipeline. In a later analysis, each TCR beta chain was defined by its CDR3 amino acid sequence together with its V-gene family, and reads without a unique V-gene family were excluded. In a later analysis, 500 to 700 highly shared, low-generation-probability nucleotide sequences were removed to address suspected cross-contamination and a sequencing artifact. In a later analysis, a clonal expansion index was calculated for each public chain from normalized within-repertoire ranks of inferred template counts. Generation probabilities in a later analysis came from a VDJ recombination model fitted to out-of-frame rearrangements, and those results were checked against IGoR. In a later analysis, hypergeometric tests were used to score TCR-TCR, TCR-HLA and TCR-CMV co-occurrence, with a repertoire-size bias correction applied to TCR pairs. A later analysis estimated false discovery rates by permuting HLA or CMV assignments 20 times. In a later analysis, co-occurring TCRs were grouped using DBSCAN, and TCRdist sequence similarity was added for clustering within HLA-allele-positive subsets. For co-occurrence clustering, repertoires with fewer than 30,000 or more than 120,000 public chains were excluded, along with roughly 5 repertoires with anomalous nucleotide sharing. The source is immuneACCESS, and TCRdb retained only in-frame sequences with V and J called. Part of the clones is not carried over; for the studies checked, unresolved V genes explain less than half of this, and the remainder is unexplained. D and trimming were read from the DNA, whereas the V and J calls and clone size are those reported in that table. The sample has over 200,000 clones on record, roughly 80% of them singletons. Around 4% of the sample goes to the ten largest clones.

This TCR was sampled from a male donor in good health and CMV-seronegative. This sequence uses TRBV28 and TRBJ1-1; D gene: possibly TRBD1, on 5 matching bases. The source material was PBMCs. The CDR3 protein sequence reads: CASTLPRAEAFF. The DNA reads as follows: TGTGCCAGCACCCTGCCCAGGGCTGAAGCTTTCTTT.